The T cell receptor beta chain described here comes from a study of T cell responses to AZD1222 COVID-19 vaccine (dated by TCRdb to the early 2020s). With respect to the entire study: A total of over 230 trial participants underwent TCR sequencing, of whom 207 received two doses of AZD1222 and some 26 received two doses of the MenACWY control vaccine. Enrollment into the trials was organized by age into subgroups of 18-55, 56-69 and 70-plus years, and those subgroups contained roughly 150, 30 and 60 TCR-sequenced participants, respectively.

The CDR3 regions of human TCRbeta chains were subjected to immunosequencing. As for the authors' bioinformatics: TCRs in the repertoires were matched against a reference library of SARS-CoV-2-specific TCRs that had been generated with the MIRA antigen-specificity platform. Breadth meant the fraction of unique TCRs that were SARS-CoV-2-associated, whereas depth meant the fraction of total T cells that were SARS-CoV-2-associated. Using the MIRA data, each spike-specific TCR was assigned both to the spike region to which the TCR was reactive and to a CD4 or CD8 class. Log10-transformed breadth and depth values were compared by one-way ANOVA with Sidak's multiple comparisons tests. TCRdb carries this immuneACCESS record with in-frame sequences only. Its versions omit some clonotypes, under half of them owing to an unresolved V gene in the studies checked, with the rest unexplained. V and J calls and clone size come straight from that table; D and trimming were deduced from the DNA. The sample yields more than 120,000 clones; 85% to 90% were counted once. The ten top clones hold 1.5% to 2% of the sample.

Overall study outcomes, separate from this receptor: No day 14 peak-response samples were available, so repertoires were characterized only after the peak T cell response. The 56-69-year group was small, and its depth increase did not reach significance, likely because of low power. Reportedly, almost half of the unique spike-specific TCRs recognized epitopes lying outside the regions that are mutated in the B.1.351 and B.1.1.7 variants. After two AZD1222 doses, both the breadth and the depth of spike-specific TCRs were significantly higher than at day 0 and than in MenACWY recipients. Conclusions about previously exposed vaccinees are limited because only six or seven AZD1222 recipients were SARS-CoV-2 seropositive at baseline. Participants were mostly white British, with more females than males. The authors suggested clonal diversity may have been underestimated. The whole spike protein was spanned by vaccine-associated CD4 TCRs, and dominant responses were seen in regions 160-218 and 743-854.

A note on this clone: Its target antigen remains unknown. No much larger clone exists at a distance of one base, and base qualities are not known.

The time point label for this specimen denotes: about 28 days (+/-7) after the second vaccine dose. AZD1222 recipients given second doses at about 4 weeks or at about 12 weeks were pooled, since spike-specific TCR depth and breadth were not found to differ between the two schedules. Samples from vaccinated people were obtained from the UK trials COV001 and COV002, which included a single-blind randomized controlled phase 2/3 trial of AZD1222 (ChAdOx1 nCoV-19) in healthy adults. For TCRbeta chain sequencing, PBMC samples from trial participants were taken at day 0 and at day 28 after the second dose. This receptor was obtained from an adult who received the AZD1222 COVID-19 vaccine. The sample in question was peripheral blood, obtained 28 days after the second AZD1222 dose.

The bases are TGCAGTGCTAGTTTCCGGGATGAGCAGTTCTTC. Its translation reads: CSASFRDEQFF. This receptor chain uses TRBV20-1 and TRBJ2-1, with no confidently assigned D gene. Spanning cysteine to phenylalanine, the CDR3 consists of 11 amino acids. The retained sequence is limited to the CDR3, 33 bases, with the frame set at the first base. Reading the germline V gene (reference sequence) gives CDR1 DFQATT and CDR2 SNEGSKA. Trimming costs V 3 bases and J 8 bases, and their ends lie 8 bases apart.